The 30 T cell receptor beta chains below were found in one sample sequenced in a study of human T cells and chemical hapten exposure. TCRdb processed the RACE reads anew with MiXCR; each CDR3 protein has one entry. The sample lists about 92,000 distinct CDR3 sequences; roughly a tenth were seen once. Time point here: pre-sensitization, week 0. Treatment described: therapeutic diphenylcyclopropenone sensitization with weekly scalp DPC. Sequencing used whole blood, obtained in connection with sensitization to the hapten diphenylcyclopropenone (DPC). The receptors were gathered from a woman aged 40 to 55 with alopecia areata. Some clones in this sample may be carry-over from other donors' samples.

A word on this clonotype: One end of the junction is discordant with germline, which a read error may explain. The chain uses TRBV7-2 and TRBJ2-3; possibly TRBD1 or TRBD2 for D (5 bases each). The CDR3 is 12 residues long. In germline, CDR1 is SGHTA, CDR2 FQGNSA. CDR3 region: CAGSLAGDTQYF. The CDR3 DNA sequence: TGTGCCGGCAGCCTAGCAGGGGATACGCAGTATTTT.

The CDR3 loop is CASSFQGTVTGELFF. The CDR3 region has the DNA TGCGCCAGCAGCTTCCAGGGGACGGTCACCGGGGAGCTGTTTTTT. The chain uses TRBV4-3 and TRBJ2-2; tentatively, D is TRBD1 (6 bases). V was trimmed by 5 bases and J by 4 bases, leaving 14 bases between them. CDR3 length: 15 amino acids. Germline CDR1 and CDR2: LGHNA and YSLEER.

The rearrangement links TRBV4-3 to TRBJ2-5; D tentatively fits TRBD1 or TRBD2 (5 bases each). The CDR3 loop spans 16 amino acids. Looked up from germline, CDR1 is LGHNA and CDR2 is YSLEER. The V gene lost 0 bases and the J gene lost 2 bases, with 13 bases spanning the gap. The DNA of the CDR3 is TGCGCCAGCAGCCAAGAGAGGAGGACAATTCAAGAGACCCAGTACTTC. This translates into CASSQERRTIQETQYF.

This clonotype was seen many times. The genes are TRBV28 and TRBJ1-3; D uncertain. Germline CDR1 reads MDHEN; CDR2 reads SYDVKM. The CDR3 covers 14 residues. Between the trimmed V and J ends, which lost 2 bases and 0 bases, there was a span of 5 bases. CDR3 in DNA: TGTGCCAGCAGTTTAGTCAGCTCTGGAAACACCATATATTTT. Translation: CASSLVSSGNTIYF.

This clonotype was detected only a few times. The DNA of the CDR3 is TGTGCCAGCAGTTCCACCCGGGACTTTACCTACGAGCAGTACTTC. Amino acid sequence: CASSSTRDFTYEQYF. This chain connects TRBV28 to TRBJ2-7, with D possibly being TRBD2 (6 bases). V was pared by 4 bases and J by 2 bases, with 15 bases between. The germline gives CDR1 MDHEN, CDR2 SYDVKM. The CDR3 spans 15 residues.

This clonotype showed up many times. The chain couples TRBV6-6 to TRBJ2-7; 7 bases are a match to TRBD1. J lost 2 bases, V lost 6 bases, and 7 bases had no gene match. Per the germline V gene, CDR1 is MNHNY and CDR2 is SVGAGI (reference sequence). The CDR3 sequence is 14 residues long. In DNA, the CDR3 is TGTGCCAGCAGCGTTGACAGGGACGCCTACGAGCAGTACTTC. Translation: CASSVDRDAYEQYF.

This clonotype was detected many times. The V and J genes are TRBV4-1 and TRBJ2-3; D not resolved. The ends were cut back, 4 bases at V and 4 bases at J, with 6 bases in the middle. Per germline, CDR1 MGHRA and CDR2 YSYEKL. The length of the CDR3 is 12 residues. The CDR3 region is CASSRPADTQYF. The CDR3 DNA reads TGCGCCAGCAGCCGCCCAGCAGATACGCAGTATTTT.

At least ten counts were recorded for this clonotype. CDR3 sequence reads: CSVEEFQAWDTQYF. CDR3 DNA: TGCAGCGTTGAAGAGTTTCAGGCTTGGGATACGCAGTATTTT. This sequence joins TRBV29-1 and TRBJ2-3; unclear D gene. The CDR3 has 14 residues. Germline V gene sequence: CDR1 SQVTM, CDR2 ANQGSEA. V was trimmed by 0 bases and J by 6 bases, leaving 13 bases between them.

This clonotype was recorded many times. The V call is TRBV14, the J call TRBJ1-4, with TRBD1 identical over 7 bases. V shed 5 bases, J shed 4 bases, and the junction held 7 bases outside the gene matches. Germline assignment: CDR1 SGHDN and CDR2 FVKESK. This CDR3 is 15 amino acids long. In nucleotides, the CDR3 is TGTGCCAGCAGCACCCGACAGGGACGTAATGAAAAACTGTTTTTT. Its protein is CASSTRQGRNEKLFF.

This clonotype appeared many times. The chain is built from TRBV19 and TRBJ2-4, with TRBD2 matching 9 bases. Germline values: CDR1 LNHDA, CDR2 SQIVND (reference sequence). CDR3 length equals 15 residues. With 5 bases clipped from V and 1 base from J, the junction kept 3 bases outside the gene matches. The CDR3 loop reads CASSRGGVAKNIQYF. CDR3 nucleotide sequence: TGTGCCAGTAGTCGCGGGGGGGTTGCCAAAAACATTCAGTACTTC.

Many counts were recorded for this clonotype. The genes are TRBV19 and TRBJ2-5; D is ambiguous. Germline V gives CDR1 LNHDA, CDR2 SQIVND (reference sequence). This CDR3 spans 14 amino acids. V shed 0 bases and J shed 4 bases, with 9 bases lying between them. CDR3 residues: CASSIDLDRETQYF. The DNA for the CDR3 is TGTGCCAGTAGTATAGATCTAGATCGAGAGACCCAGTACTTC.

This clonotype was recorded many times. The chain links TRBV18 to TRBJ1-1, with D tentatively TRBD1 (5 bases). The CDR3 consists of 16 residues. The V gene's germline CDR1 is KGHSH and CDR2 LQKENI. Trimming pared 2 bases from V and 0 bases from J, leaving 13 bases between. CDR3 DNA sequence: TGTGCCAGCTCACCAAGTTTCCCAGGGATGAACACTGAAGCTTTCTTT. As protein: CASSPSFPGMNTEAFF.

J is TRBJ2-7 and V is TRBV6-6, with D maybe TRBD1 (5 bases). Trimming removed 2 bases at V and 5 bases at J, with 10 bases between. Germline loops: CDR1 MNHNY, CDR2 SVGAGI (reference sequence). CDR3 length: 13 amino acids. This chain's CDR3 is CASSYDPRDEQYF. For the CDR3, the DNA is TGTGCCAGCAGTTACGATCCCAGGGACGAGCAGTACTTC.

This rearrangement joins TRBV29-1 to TRBJ2-3, with 7 bases that match TRBD1. V dropped 3 bases and J dropped 6; count of bases not matched to a gene: 3. Germline-derived CDR1 and CDR2 are SQVTM and ANQGSEA. The length of the CDR3 is 12 residues. For the CDR3, the DNA is TGCAGCGTTGACGACAGGGATGATACGCAGTATTTT. Protein: CSVDDRDDTQYF.

Concerning this clonotype: Relative to the germline gene, one junction end is altered; a read error may explain this. V usage is TRBV6-2 or TRBV6-3 and J usage is TRBJ1-5; a weak D match, TRBD1 (5 bases). The CDR3 loop spans 17 amino acids. Per the germline V gene, CDR1 is MNHEY and CDR2 is SVGEGT. The CDR3 coding sequence is TGTGCCAGCACCCCCAAACGGCGGGGGTATAGCGATCAGCCCCAGCATTTT. It codes for CASTPKRRGYSDQPQHF.

This clonotype appeared many times. This chain connects TRBV5-8 to TRBJ2-2, with D maybe TRBD2 (6 bases). The CDR3 is made up of 16 amino acids. V was shortened by 0 bases and J by 0 bases, with 9 bases between the two germline ends. Germline V CDR1 and CDR2: SGHTS, YDEGEE. The CDR3 loop is CASSLVGGANTGELFF. DNA of the CDR3: TGTGCCAGCAGCTTGGTCGGCGGGGCGAACACCGGGGAGCTGTTTTTT.

This clonotype was seen a handful of times. The chain joins TRBV6-5 to TRBJ1-1, with 9 bases that match TRBD1. The CDR3 runs 17 residues. CDR1 and CDR2 from the germline V gene are MNHEY and SVGAGI. Unmatched junction bases numbered 7, after V lost 2 bases and J lost 0 bases. The chain's CDR3 is CASSYATGGEVNTEAFF. CDR3 nucleotides: TGTGCCAGCAGTTACGCCACAGGGGGCGAGGTGAACACTGAAGCTTTCTTT.

The chain uses TRBV5-1 and TRBJ2-1; D remains ambiguous. Germline V gene sequence: CDR1 SGHRS, CDR2 YFSETQ. Trimming took off 3 bases at V and 4 bases at J, with 14 bases between the two ends. The CDR3 has 15 residues. The CDR3: CASSSPTHGYNEQFF. For the CDR3, the DNA is TGCGCCAGCAGCTCCCCTACACACGGTTACAATGAGCAGTTCTTC.

In this sample, this clonotype turned up a few times. This chain links TRBV6-7 with TRBJ1-6, with 11 bases fitting TRBD1. TRBV6-7 is an open reading frame whose function is uncertain. V was pared by 8 bases and J by 5 bases, with 5 bases of the junction left unmatched. The CDR3 has 15 residues. The DNA of the CDR3 is TGTGCCAGCGGACAGGGGGCATTAAATAATTCACCCCTCCACTTT. Translation gives CASGQGALNNSPLHF.

Many counts were recorded for this clonotype. CDR3 bases: TGCAGTGCTAGAGATTGGGGAAACGAGCAGTACTTC. Amino acid sequence: CSARDWGNEQYF. The chain recombines TRBV20-1 with TRBJ2-7, with no clear D. V was trimmed by 0 bases and J by 5 bases, leaving 8 bases between them. The CDR3 covers 12 residues. Germline V lookup: CDR1 DFQATT, CDR2 SNEGSKA (reference sequence).

This clonotype appeared many times. V usage is TRBV30 and J usage is TRBJ2-3, with D unresolved. CDR1 and CDR2 (germline): GTSNPN, SVGIG (reference sequence). V was shortened by 1 base and J by 9 bases, with 14 bases between the two germline ends. CDR3 size: 13 residues. The CDR3 here is CAWSAGFAKTQYF. In DNA, the CDR3 is TGTGCCTGGAGTGCGGGTTTCGCTAAGACGCAGTATTTT.

In this sample, this clonotype turned up many times. V is TRBV11-3 and J is TRBJ2-1; D may match TRBD1 or TRBD2 (5 bases each). V dropped 0 bases and J dropped 4 bases, with 22 bases sitting between them. Germline loops: CDR1 SGHNT, CDR2 YENEEA. The CDR3 is 19 residues long. The CDR3 DNA reads as TGTGCCAGCAGCTTAGATCAGGGCGGGTCGGCAAGGGCGTACAATGAGCAGTTCTTC. Residues: CASSLDQGGSARAYNEQFF. The full variable domain, in which reference TRBV11-3 and TRBJ2-1 provide the parts outside the CDR3, is EAGVVQSPRYKIIEKKQPVAFWCNPISGHNTLYWYLQNLGQGPELLIRYENEEAVDDSQLPKDRFSAERLKGVDSTLKIQPAELGDSAVYLCASSLDQGGSARAYNEQFFGPGTRLTVL.

This clonotype has at least ten counts. The gene calls are TRBV12-3 or TRBV12-4 and TRBJ1-6; a weak D match, TRBD1 (6 bases). V was shortened by 1 base and J by 2 bases, with 15 bases between the two germline ends. The CDR3 contains 18 residues. The CDR3 bases are TGTGCCAGCAGTTTAGGGGGGGCGGGAAGCACCTATAATTCACCCCTCCACTTT. This sequence encodes CASSLGGAGSTYNSPLHF.

This clonotype has at least ten counts. The chain recombines TRBV4-2 with TRBJ1-5, with 9 bases that match TRBD1. The ends lost 4 bases at V and 1 base at J; junction bases unmatched: 2. This CDR3 comprises 15 residues. CDR1 and CDR2 from the germline V gene are LGHNA and YNFKEQ. The CDR3 DNA reads as TGTGCCAGCAGCCGGACAGGGGAAAGCAATCAGCCCCAGCATTTT. Its translation: CASSRTGESNQPQHF.

This sequence joins TRBV7-2 and TRBJ2-5, with unresolved D. The V gene lost 1 base and the J gene lost 3 bases, with 9 bases spanning the gap. The CDR3 length is 14 residues. Germline V gives CDR1 SGHTA, CDR2 FQGNSA. CDR3 DNA sequence: TGTGCCAGCAGCTTAGTGCGTGGAGAAGAGACCCAGTACTTC. It translates to CASSLVRGEETQYF.

This clonotype was counted ten times or more. V usage is TRBV2 and J usage is TRBJ2-5; a possible D gene is TRBD2 (6 bases). CDR1 is SNHLY, CDR2 FYNNEI, per germline. The CDR3 consists of 17 residues. The V and J ends lost 6 bases and 3 bases respectively, with 23 bases between them. CDR3 sequence (DNA): TGTGCCAGCAGCCTTAGACCCCTCAGCGGGTTCAAAGAGACCCAGTACTTC. This codes for CASSLRPLSGFKETQYF.

This clonotype was seen ten or more times. The CDR3 is CAIWDSSSGNTIYF. CDR3 bases: TGTGCCATCTGGGACAGTAGCTCTGGAAACACCATATATTTT. The J gene is TRBJ1-3, the V gene TRBV10-3; 7 positions agree with TRBD1. The V and J ends lost 8 bases and 0 bases, in that order; junction bases with no gene match: 4. The germline gives CDR1 ENHRY, CDR2 SYGVKD. The CDR3 is made up of 14 amino acids.

The V and J genes are TRBV12-3 or TRBV12-4 and TRBJ1-2, with 10 bases identical to TRBD1. With 3 bases clipped from V and 7 bases from J, the junction kept 11 bases outside the gene matches. This CDR3 contains 16 residues. Here the CDR3 DNA reads TGTGCCAGCAGTTTCGAAAGACAGGGGGCGCAGAGTGGCTACACCTTC. It codes for CASSFERQGAQSGYTF.

This clonotype was counted ten times or more. V is TRBV6-2 or TRBV6-3 and J is TRBJ2-7, with 8 bases matching TRBD1. The CDR3 has 14 amino acids. Trimming at V came to 2 bases and at J to 1 base, leaving 1 base not matched to a gene. Germline assignment: CDR1 MNHEY and CDR2 SVGEGT. This chain's CDR3 is CASSYRDRSYEQYF. The CDR3 DNA reads TGTGCCAGCAGTTACCGGGACAGGTCCTACGAGCAGTACTTC.

This clonotype was detected only a few times. This chain links TRBV28 with TRBJ2-3; perhaps TRBD2 as D (6 bases). The germline V and J ends were trimmed by 4 bases and 0 bases, with 11 bases remaining between them. CDR1 is MDHEN, CDR2 SYDVKM, per germline. This CDR3 contains 15 residues. CDR3 sequence: CASSSGTSSTDTQYF. The CDR3 DNA reads TGTGCCAGCAGTTCCGGGACTTCTAGCACAGATACGCAGTATTTT. Supplemented by reference TRBV28 and TRBJ2-3, the full variable domain reads DVKVTQSSRYLVKRTGEKVFLECVQDMDHENMFWYRQDPGLGLRLIYFSYDVKMKEKGDIPEGYSVSREKKERFSLILESASTNQTSMYLCASSSGTSSTDTQYFGPGTRLTVL.